The 6 T cell receptor beta chains below come from one sample, sequenced in a study of shared clonotypes between healthy human individuals (dated by TCRdb to about 2020). Libraries were prepared through the immunoSEQ multiplex PCR assay. TCRdb obtained this table from immuneACCESS and retained in-frame rearrangements with V and J assigned. These tables miss some clones; where compared with another copy, unresolved V genes account for less than half of the shortfall, and the remainder is unexplained. A total of about 1.5 million clones appear in this sample, 95% to 97% of them only once. The ten most abundant clones make up 0.95% to 1.5% of the sample. The sample comprised naive CD4+ T cells sorted from blood. The cell subset or site label, read with the paper, signifies: CD45RA+ positively selected. These receptors originate from a man younger than 40 in good health.

The chain carries TRBV11-3 and TRBJ2-1; possibly TRBD1 for D (5 bases). Germline V CDR1 and CDR2: SGHNT, YENEEA. Trimming shortened V by 5 bases and J by 0 bases, and 11 bases separated the two germline ends. The CDR3 is 15 amino acids. CDR3: CASSPFDSSYNEQFF. CDR3 nucleotides: TGTGCCAGCAGCCCATTTGACAGCTCCTACAATGAGCAGTTCTTC.

This sequence joins TRBV7-3 and TRBJ2-5; the match to TRBD1 covers 7 bases. This CDR3 region has 16 residues. Trimming at V came to 1 base and at J to 5 bases, leaving 10 bases not matched to a gene. Per germline, CDR1 SGHTA and CDR2 FQGTGA. Here the CDR3 DNA reads TGTGCCAGCAGCTTAAGCAGTGGGCAGGGGGACGAGACCCAGTACTTC. It codes for CASSLSSGQGDETQYF.

The chain is built from TRBV5-1 and TRBJ2-7, with a weak D call TRBD1 (6 bases). V dropped 6 bases and J dropped 3 bases, with 13 bases sitting between them. The CDR3 totals 13 residues. Germline CDR1 SGHRS, CDR2 YFSETQ. The DNA for the CDR3 is TGCGCCAGCAAGGGGGACGGAAACTACGAGCAGTACTTC. Translation gives CASKGDGNYEQYF.

About this clone itself: This sample includes further DNA sequences coding for the same CDR3. V is TRBV27 and J is TRBJ2-5; D might be TRBD2 (5 bases). V lost 3 bases and J 4 bases, leaving 9 bases between the germline ends. The CDR3 totals 13 residues. Germline V CDR1 and CDR2: MNHEY, SMNVEV (reference sequence). In DNA, the CDR3 is TGTGCCAGCAGTTTGTCCCGGGGAGAGACCCAGTACTTC. Translated, it gives CASSLSRGETQYF.

The chain joins TRBV7-3 to TRBJ2-2; D is uncertain. Germline V gene sequence: CDR1 SGHTA, CDR2 FQGTGA. This CDR3 spans 14 amino acids. V lost 4 bases to trimming and J lost 4 bases, with 10 bases between them. The CDR3 here is CASSSRLGTGELFF. In DNA, the CDR3 is TGTGCCAGCAGCTCCCGACTGGGCACCGGGGAGCTGTTTTTT.

V and J are TRBV6-6 and TRBJ1-1; D call uncertain. CDR1 is MNHNY and CDR2 is SVGAGI in the germline V gene (reference sequence). The CDR3 extends over 15 amino acids. Trimming shortened V by 0 bases and J by 5 bases, and 13 bases separated the two germline ends. This chain's CDR3 is CASSYSLTRSTEAFF. CDR3 nucleotide sequence: TGTGCCAGCAGTTACTCGTTAACTCGGTCGACTGAAGCTTTCTTT.